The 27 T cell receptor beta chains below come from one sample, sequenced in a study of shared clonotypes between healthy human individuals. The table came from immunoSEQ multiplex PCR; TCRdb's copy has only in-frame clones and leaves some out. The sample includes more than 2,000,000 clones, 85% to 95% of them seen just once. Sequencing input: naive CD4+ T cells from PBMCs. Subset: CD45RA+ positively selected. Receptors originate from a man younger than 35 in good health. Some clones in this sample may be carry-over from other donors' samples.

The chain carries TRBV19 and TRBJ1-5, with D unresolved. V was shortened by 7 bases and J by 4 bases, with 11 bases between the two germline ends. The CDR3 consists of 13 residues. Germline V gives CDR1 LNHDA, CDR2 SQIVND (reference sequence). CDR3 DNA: TGTGCCAGTAAGGGTCAATTTAATCAGCCCCAGCATTTT. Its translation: CASKGQFNQPQHF.

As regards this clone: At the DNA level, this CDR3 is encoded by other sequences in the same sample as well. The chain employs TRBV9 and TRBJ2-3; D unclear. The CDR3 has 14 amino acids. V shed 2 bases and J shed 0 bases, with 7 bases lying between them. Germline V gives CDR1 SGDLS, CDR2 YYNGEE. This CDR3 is CASSVAPSTDTQYF. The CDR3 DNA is TGTGCCAGCAGCGTCGCCCCTAGCACAGATACGCAGTATTTT. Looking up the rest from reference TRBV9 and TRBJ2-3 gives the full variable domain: DSGVTQTPKHLITATGQRVTLRCSPRSGDLSVYWYQQSLDQGLQFLIQYYNGEERAKGNILERFSAQQFPDLHSELNLSSLELGDSALYFCASSVAPSTDTQYFGPGTRLTVL.

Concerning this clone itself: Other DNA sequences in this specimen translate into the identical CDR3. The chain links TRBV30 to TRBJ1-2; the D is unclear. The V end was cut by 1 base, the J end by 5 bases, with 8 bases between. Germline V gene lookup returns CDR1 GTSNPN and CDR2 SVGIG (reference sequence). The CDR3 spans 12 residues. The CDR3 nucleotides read TGTGCCTGGAGTGAGGGCCCTTATGGCTACACCTTC. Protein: CAWSEGPYGYTF.

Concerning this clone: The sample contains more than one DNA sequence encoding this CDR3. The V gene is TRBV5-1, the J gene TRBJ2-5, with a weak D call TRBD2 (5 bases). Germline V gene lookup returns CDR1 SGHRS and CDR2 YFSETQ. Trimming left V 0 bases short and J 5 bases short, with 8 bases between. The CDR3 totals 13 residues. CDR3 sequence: CASSLGGSETQYF. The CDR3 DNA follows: TGCGCCAGCAGCTTGGGAGGGTCGGAGACCCAGTACTTC.

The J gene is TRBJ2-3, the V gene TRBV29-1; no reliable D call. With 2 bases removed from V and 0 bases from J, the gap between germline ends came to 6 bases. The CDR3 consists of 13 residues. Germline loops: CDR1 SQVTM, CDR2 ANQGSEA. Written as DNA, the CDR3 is TGCAGCGTTGAACACGGCAGCACAGATACGCAGTATTTT. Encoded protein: CSVEHGSTDTQYF.

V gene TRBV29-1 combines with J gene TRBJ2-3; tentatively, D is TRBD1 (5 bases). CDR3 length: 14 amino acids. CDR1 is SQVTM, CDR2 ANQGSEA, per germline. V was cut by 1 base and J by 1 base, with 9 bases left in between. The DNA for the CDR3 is TGCAGCGTTGAAGTGGGGCAACGCACAGATACGCAGTATTTT. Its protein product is CSVEVGQRTDTQYF.

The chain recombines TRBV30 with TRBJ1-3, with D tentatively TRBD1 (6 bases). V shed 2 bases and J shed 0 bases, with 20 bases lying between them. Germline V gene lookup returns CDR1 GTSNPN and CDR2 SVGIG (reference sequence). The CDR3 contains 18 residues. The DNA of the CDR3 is TGTGCCTGGAGTCCCCAGGCGGGACAACTAAACTCTGGAAACACCATATATTTT. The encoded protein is CAWSPQAGQLNSGNTIYF.

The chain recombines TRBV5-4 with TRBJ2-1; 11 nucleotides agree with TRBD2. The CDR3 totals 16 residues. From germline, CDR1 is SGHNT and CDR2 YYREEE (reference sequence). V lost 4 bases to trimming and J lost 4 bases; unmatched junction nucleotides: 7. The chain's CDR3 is CASSPSGTSGYNEQFF. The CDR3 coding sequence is TGTGCCAGCAGCCCCTCCGGGACTAGCGGTTACAATGAGCAGTTCTTC.

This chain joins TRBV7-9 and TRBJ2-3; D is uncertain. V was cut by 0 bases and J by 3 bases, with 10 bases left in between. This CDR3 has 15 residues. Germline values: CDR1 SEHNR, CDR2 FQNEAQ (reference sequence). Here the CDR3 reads CASSLARPGTDTQYF. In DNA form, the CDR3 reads TGTGCCAGCAGCTTAGCTCGTCCTGGGACAGATACGCAGTATTTT.

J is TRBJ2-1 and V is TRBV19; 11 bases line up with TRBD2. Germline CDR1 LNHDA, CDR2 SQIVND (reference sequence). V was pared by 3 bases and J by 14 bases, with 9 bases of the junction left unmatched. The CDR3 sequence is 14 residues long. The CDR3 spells CASSISLAGEVEFF. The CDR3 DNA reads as TGTGCCAGTAGTATCTCACTAGCGGGAGAAGTGGAGTTCTTC.

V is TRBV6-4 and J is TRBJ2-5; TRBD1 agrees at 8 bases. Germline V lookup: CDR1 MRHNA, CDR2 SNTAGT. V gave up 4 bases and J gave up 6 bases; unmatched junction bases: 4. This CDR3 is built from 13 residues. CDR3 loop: CASSVAGGQTQYF. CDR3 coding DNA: TGTGCCAGCAGTGTCGCAGGGGGCCAGACCCAGTACTTC.

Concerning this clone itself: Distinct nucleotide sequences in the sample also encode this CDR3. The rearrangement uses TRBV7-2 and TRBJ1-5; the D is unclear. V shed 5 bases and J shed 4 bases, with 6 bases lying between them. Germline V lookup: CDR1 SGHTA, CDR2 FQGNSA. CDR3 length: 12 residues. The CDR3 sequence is CASSLLNQPQHF. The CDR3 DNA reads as TGTGCCAGCAGCCTATTAAATCAGCCCCAGCATTTT.

In DNA form, the CDR3 reads TGTGCCAGCAGTTTATACGGGCGGGGATTGGAGTTCTTC. Amino acids: CASSLYGRGLEFF. This chain connects TRBV28 to TRBJ2-1, with TRBD2 as a possible D gene (6 bases). The CDR3 is made up of 13 amino acids. In germline, CDR1 is MDHEN, CDR2 SYDVKM. Trimming left V 1 base short and J 14 bases short, with 15 bases between.

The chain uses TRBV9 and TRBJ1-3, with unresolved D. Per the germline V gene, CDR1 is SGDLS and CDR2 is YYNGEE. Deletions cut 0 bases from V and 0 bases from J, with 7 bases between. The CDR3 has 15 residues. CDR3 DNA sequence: TGTGCCAGCAGCGTAGGCCCAAACTCTGGAAACACCATATATTTT. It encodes CASSVGPNSGNTIYF.

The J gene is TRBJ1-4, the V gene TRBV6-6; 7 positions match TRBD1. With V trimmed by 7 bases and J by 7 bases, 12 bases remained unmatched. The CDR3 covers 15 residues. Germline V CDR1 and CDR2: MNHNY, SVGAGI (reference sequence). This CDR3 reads CASTAGAGGSEKLFF. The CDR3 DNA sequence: TGTGCCAGCACCGCGGGGGCAGGGGGAAGTGAAAAACTGTTTTTT.

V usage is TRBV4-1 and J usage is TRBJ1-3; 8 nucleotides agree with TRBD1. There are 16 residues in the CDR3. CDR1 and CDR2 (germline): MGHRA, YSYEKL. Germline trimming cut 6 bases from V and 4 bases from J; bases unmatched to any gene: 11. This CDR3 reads CASSRTVDRVGNTIYF. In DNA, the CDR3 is TGCGCCAGCAGTCGTACGGTGGACAGGGTGGGAAACACCATATATTTT.

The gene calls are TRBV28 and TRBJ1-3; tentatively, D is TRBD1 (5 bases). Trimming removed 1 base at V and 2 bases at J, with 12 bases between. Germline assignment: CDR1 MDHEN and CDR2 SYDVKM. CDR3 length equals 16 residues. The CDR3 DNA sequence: TGTGCCAGCAGTTTATTTAGGTCAGGGCCTGGAAACACCATATATTTT. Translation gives CASSLFRSGPGNTIYF. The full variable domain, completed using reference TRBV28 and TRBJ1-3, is DVKVTQSSRYLVKRTGEKVFLECVQDMDHENMFWYRQDPGLGLRLIYFSYDVKMKEKGDIPEGYSVSREKKERFSLILESASTNQTSMYLCASSLFRSGPGNTIYFGEGSWLTVV.

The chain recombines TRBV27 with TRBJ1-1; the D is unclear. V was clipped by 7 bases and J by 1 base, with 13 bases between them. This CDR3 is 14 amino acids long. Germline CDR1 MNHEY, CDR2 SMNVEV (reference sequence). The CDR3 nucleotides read TGTGCCAGCACCTCTACTCGATGGAACACTGAAGCTTTCTTT. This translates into CASTSTRWNTEAFF.

CDR3 sequence (DNA): TGCGCCAGCAGTGGGGACAGGGGGGAGACCCAGTACTTC. It specifies CASSGDRGETQYF. The V call is TRBV5-1, the J call TRBJ2-5, with 11 bases aligning to TRBD1. The CDR3 covers 13 residues. The ends lost 5 bases at V and 5 bases at J; junction bases unmatched: 2. Germline CDR1 and CDR2: SGHRS and YFSETQ.

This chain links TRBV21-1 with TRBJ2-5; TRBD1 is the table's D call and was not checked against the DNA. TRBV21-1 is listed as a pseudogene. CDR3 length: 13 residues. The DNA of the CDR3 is TGTGCCAGCAGCAACAGGGACCAAGAGACCCAGTACTTC. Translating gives CASSNRDQETQYF.

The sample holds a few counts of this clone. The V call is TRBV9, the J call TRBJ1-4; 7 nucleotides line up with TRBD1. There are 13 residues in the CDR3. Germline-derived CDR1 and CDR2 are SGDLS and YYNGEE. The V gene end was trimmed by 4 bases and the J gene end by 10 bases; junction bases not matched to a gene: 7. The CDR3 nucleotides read TGTGCCAGCAGCCCAACAGGGGTGGGAAAACTGTTTTTT. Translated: CASSPTGVGKLFF.

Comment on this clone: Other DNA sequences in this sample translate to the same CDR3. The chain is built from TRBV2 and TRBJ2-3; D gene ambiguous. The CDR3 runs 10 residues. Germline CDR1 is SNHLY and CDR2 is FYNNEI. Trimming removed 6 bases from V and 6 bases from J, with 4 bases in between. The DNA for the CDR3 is TGTGCCAGCAGGTCGGATACGCAGTATTTT. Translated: CASRSDTQYF.

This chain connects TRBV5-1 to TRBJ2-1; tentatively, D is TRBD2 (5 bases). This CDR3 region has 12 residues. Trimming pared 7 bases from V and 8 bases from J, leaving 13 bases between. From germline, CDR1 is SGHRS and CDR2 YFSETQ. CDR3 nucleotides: TGCGCCAGCCGTAGTGAGGGCGATGAGCAGTTCTTC. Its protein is CASRSEGDEQFF.

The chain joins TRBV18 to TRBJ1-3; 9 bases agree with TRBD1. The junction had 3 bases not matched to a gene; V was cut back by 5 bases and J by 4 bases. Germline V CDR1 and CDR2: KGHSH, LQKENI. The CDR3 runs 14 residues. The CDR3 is CASSSGQGGNTIYF. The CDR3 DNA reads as TGTGCCAGCTCATCCGGACAGGGGGGAAACACCATATATTTT.

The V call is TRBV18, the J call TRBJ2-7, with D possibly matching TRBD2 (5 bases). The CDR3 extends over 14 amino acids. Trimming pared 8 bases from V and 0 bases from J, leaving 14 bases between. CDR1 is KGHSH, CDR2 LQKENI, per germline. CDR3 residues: CASQLDWSSYEQYF. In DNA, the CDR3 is TGTGCCAGCCAATTGGACTGGAGCTCCTACGAGCAGTACTTC.

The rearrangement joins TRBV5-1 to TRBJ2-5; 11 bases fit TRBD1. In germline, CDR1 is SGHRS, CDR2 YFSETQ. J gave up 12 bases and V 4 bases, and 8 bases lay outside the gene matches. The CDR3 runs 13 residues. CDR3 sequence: CASSQDRGRRKYF. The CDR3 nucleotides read TGCGCCAGCAGCCAGGACAGGGGGCGGAGGAAGTACTTC.

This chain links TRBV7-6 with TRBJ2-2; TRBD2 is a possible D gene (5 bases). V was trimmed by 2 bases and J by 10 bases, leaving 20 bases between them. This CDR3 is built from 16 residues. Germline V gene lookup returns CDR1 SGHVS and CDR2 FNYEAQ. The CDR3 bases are TGTGCCAGCAGCTTATCGCTCGTCTTCGAACTAGAGGAGCTGTTTTTT. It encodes CASSLSLVFELEELFF.